This T cell receptor beta chain was found in a study of shared clonotypes between healthy human individuals. Across the whole study: With ages of 18 to 49, the donors were two women and three men.

Study-level findings and limits: Generation probability values for non-shared clonotypes were lower than those for clonotypes shared by all four donors.

Clones were sequenced by immunoSEQ multiplex PCR, and TCRdb holds only the in-frame ones, with some missing. The sample has approximately 2.1 million clones; approximately 95% are singletons. The J segment lost 3 bases and the V segment lost 3 bases, leaving 4 bases of the junction unmatched. The CDR3 consists of 15 residues. Germline V gene lookup returns CDR1 LNHDA and CDR2 SQIVND (reference sequence). Details on this clone: Its specificity is unknown.

The sequencing input was naive CD4+ T cells from PBMCs. Specified subset: CD45RA+ positively selected. The chain employs TRBV19 and TRBJ2-7, with 11 bases fitting TRBD2. The source of this sequence is a man aged 18-30 years in good health. Some clones in this sample may be carry-over from other donors' samples. CDR3 in amino acids: CASSMTSGKLYEQYF. The CDR3, as DNA: TGTGCCAGTAGTATGACTAGCGGGAAGCTCTACGAGCAGTACTTC. Variable domain in full (rest from reference TRBV19 and TRBJ2-7): DGGITQSPKYLFRKEGQNVTLSCEQNLNHDAMYWYRQDPGQGLRLIYYSQIVNDFQKGDIAEGYSVSREKKESFPLTVTSAQKNPTAFYLCASSMTSGKLYEQYFGPGTRLTVT.